The next 12 T cell receptor beta chains were all read from a single sample in a study of CD8 T cells in Susac syndrome. It was with random hexamers that roughly 0.5 to 1 ug RNA was reverse transcribed. TCRdb passed the immunoSEQ multiplex PCR reads through MiXCR, listing each CDR3 protein once. There are 100,000 to 150,000 distinct CDR3 sequences in the sample; roughly 96% occur only once, and 0.09% to 0.15% lies in the top ten. Sequencing was done on a sample of CD4+ T cells from PBMCs. These receptors were obtained from a human donor in good health.

The chain is built from TRBV7-2 and TRBJ2-1; tentatively, D is TRBD1 or TRBD2 (5 bases each). V gave up 2 bases and J gave up 5 bases, with 16 bases separating them. This CDR3 has 16 residues. Germline V CDR1 and CDR2: SGHTA, FQGNSA. Written as DNA, the CDR3 is TGTGCCAGCAGCTTAAGAGGTGGGGGAACCCACAATGAGCAGTTCTTC. Translation gives CASSLRGGGTHNEQFF.

The chain couples TRBV7-2 to TRBJ1-2, with D possibly TRBD1 on 5 matching bases. Trimming pared 1 base from V and 3 bases from J, leaving 9 bases between. Germline-derived CDR1 and CDR2 are SGHTA and FQGNSA. The CDR3 has 14 amino acids. The chain's CDR3 is CASSLEGWDYGYTF. The CDR3 DNA sequence: TGTGCCAGCAGCTTAGAGGGGTGGGACTATGGCTACACCTTC.

This chain uses TRBV3-1 with TRBJ2-4; 10 nucleotides align to TRBD1. V trimming: 2 bases; J trimming: 7 bases; junction bases outside the gene matches: 8. The germline CDR1 and CDR2 sequences are LGHDT and YNNKEL (reference sequence). CDR3 size: 16 residues. CDR3 residues: CASSQRTTGGANIQYF. The CDR3 DNA reads as TGTGCCAGCAGCCAACGGACGACAGGGGGCGCGAACATTCAGTACTTC.

V and J are TRBV27 and TRBJ2-7, with TRBD2 matching 10 bases. CDR1 and CDR2 from the germline V gene are MNHEY and SMNVEV (reference sequence). The V gene end was trimmed by 2 bases and the J gene end by 9 bases; junction bases not matched to a gene: 7. This CDR3 contains 14 residues. The CDR3 loop is CASSLQLAGVGQYF. The DNA for the CDR3 is TGTGCCAGCAGTTTACAGCTAGCGGGAGTCGGGCAGTACTTC.

The chain has TRBV7-2 and TRBJ2-1; maybe TRBD2 (6 bases). The CDR3 sequence is 15 residues long. V lost 6 bases to trimming and J lost 0 bases, with 12 bases between them. Germline-derived CDR1 and CDR2 are SGHTA and FQGNSA. CDR3 protein: CASSSTRSSYNEQFF. The CDR3 DNA is TGTGCCAGCAGTTCGACTAGGAGCTCCTACAATGAGCAGTTCTTC.

V and J are TRBV19 and TRBJ1-1, with D maybe TRBD1 (6 bases). CDR3 size: 13 residues. Germline assignment: CDR1 LNHDA and CDR2 SQIVND (reference sequence). V was shortened by 6 bases and J by 2 bases, with 10 bases between the two germline ends. The CDR3 DNA is TGTGCCAGTAGACACAGGGTAAACACTGAAGCTTTCTTT. Translating it yields CASRHRVNTEAFF.

The V call is TRBV28, the J call TRBJ2-7; D may match TRBD1 or TRBD2 (5 bases each). The CDR3 covers 16 residues. Germline V gives CDR1 MDHEN, CDR2 SYDVKM. With 4 bases removed from V and 4 bases from J, the gap between germline ends came to 20 bases. CDR3 loop: CASSSPWQGVLYEQYF. CDR3 DNA: TGTGCCAGCAGTTCCCCCTGGCAGGGAGTATTGTACGAGCAGTACTTC.

Here the CDR3 reads CASSTFQLAGADEQFF. The CDR3 region has the DNA TGTGCCAGCAGCACGTTCCAACTAGCGGGAGCTGATGAGCAGTTCTTC. The chain is built from TRBV5-6 and TRBJ2-1; the match to TRBD2 covers 11 bases. Unmatched junction bases numbered 11, after V lost 4 bases and J lost 8 bases. The germline CDR1 and CDR2 sequences are SGHDT and YYEEEE. This CDR3 is built from 16 residues.

The chain carries TRBV10-3 and TRBJ1-1; D perhaps matches TRBD1 (5 bases). This CDR3 spans 12 amino acids. V was clipped by 6 bases and J by 8 bases, with 13 bases between them. CDR1 is ENHRY, CDR2 SYGVKD, per germline. DNA of the CDR3: TGTGCCATCAGCGACCTTGGGGCCGAAGCTTTCTTT. This gives the protein CAISDLGAEAFF.

The rearrangement joins TRBV15 to TRBJ2-7; D is undetermined. V gave up 4 bases and J gave up 1 base, with 8 bases separating them. The CDR3 is 13 amino acids. CDR1 LNHNV and CDR2 YYDKDF come from the germline V gene (reference sequence). The CDR3 coding sequence is TGTGCCACCAGCACAGGACCATCCTACGAGCAGTACTTC. This sequence encodes CATSTGPSYEQYF.

This clonotype showed up just a few times. One end of the junction does not line up with germline, which may come from a read error. CDR3 in DNA: TGTGCCAGCAGCATACAGGGGCCACGGAACACTGAAGCTTTTTTT. Its translation is CASSIQGPRNTEAFF. The chain joins TRBV2 to TRBJ1-1; 7 nucleotides match TRBD1. Germline V CDR1 and CDR2: SNHLY, FYNNEI. The CDR3 runs to 15 residues.

The table lists this clonotype with a count of one. V usage is TRBV10-3 and J usage is TRBJ1-5; TRBD1 might be the D (6 bases). CDR1 ENHRY and CDR2 SYGVKD come from the germline V gene. The CDR3 contains 15 residues. V was clipped by 10 bases and J by 4 bases, with 20 bases between them. The CDR3 DNA sequence: TGTGCCACCACCCTAGGGCAGGGGACTAATCAGCCCCAGCATTTT. It codes for CATTLGQGTNQPQHF.